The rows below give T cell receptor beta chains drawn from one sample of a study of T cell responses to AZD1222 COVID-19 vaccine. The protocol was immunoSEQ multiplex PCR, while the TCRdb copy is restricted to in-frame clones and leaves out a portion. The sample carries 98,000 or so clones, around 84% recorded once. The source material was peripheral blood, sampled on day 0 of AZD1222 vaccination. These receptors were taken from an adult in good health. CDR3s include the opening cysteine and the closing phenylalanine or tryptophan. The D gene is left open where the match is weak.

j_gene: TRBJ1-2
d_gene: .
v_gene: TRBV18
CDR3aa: CASSPLAEGYGYTF
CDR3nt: TGTGCCAGCTCACCCTTGGCCGAAGGGTATGGCTACACCTTC

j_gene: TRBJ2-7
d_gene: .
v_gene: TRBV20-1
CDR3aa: CSASRESLEQYF
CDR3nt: TGCAGTGCTAGTCGGGAGTCTTTGGAGCAGTACTTC

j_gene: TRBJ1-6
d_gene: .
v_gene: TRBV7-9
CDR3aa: CASSLGSPEVSPLHF
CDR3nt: TGTGCCAGCAGCTTAGGCTCCCCTGAAGTGTCACCCCTCCACTTT

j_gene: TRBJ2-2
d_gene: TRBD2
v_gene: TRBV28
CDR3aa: CASGTSGGSTGELFF
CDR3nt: TGTGCCAGCGGGACTAGCGGGGGATCCACCGGGGAGCTGTTTTTT

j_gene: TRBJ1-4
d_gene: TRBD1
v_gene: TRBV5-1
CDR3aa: CASRGQGGEKLFF
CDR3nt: TGCGCCAGCAGGGGACAGGGGGGTGAAAAACTGTTTTTT

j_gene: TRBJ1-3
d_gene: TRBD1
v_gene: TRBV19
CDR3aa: CASSGQGGNGNTIYF
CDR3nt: TGTGCCAGTAGTGGACAGGGGGGGAATGGAAACACCATATATTTT

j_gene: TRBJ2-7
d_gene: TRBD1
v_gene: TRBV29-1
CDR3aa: CSVEGTGGSYEQYF
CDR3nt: TGCAGCGTTGAAGGGACAGGGGGCTCCTACGAGCAGTACTTC

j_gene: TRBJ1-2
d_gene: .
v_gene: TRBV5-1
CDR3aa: CASSGGPPGTAYTF
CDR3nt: TGCGCCAGCAGCGGAGGACCGCCCGGGACCGCCTACACCTTC

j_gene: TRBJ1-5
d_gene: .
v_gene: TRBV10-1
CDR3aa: CASSAGTVLNQPQHF
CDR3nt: TGCGCCAGCAGTGCCGGGACGGTCTTAAATCAGCCCCAGCATTTT

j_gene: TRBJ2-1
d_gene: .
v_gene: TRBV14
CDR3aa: CASSQDRAYEQFF
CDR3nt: TGTGCCAGCAGCCAAGATCGCGCATATGAGCAGTTCTTC

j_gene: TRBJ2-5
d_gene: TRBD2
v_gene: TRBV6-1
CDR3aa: CASLRGGEETQYF
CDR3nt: TGTGCCAGCCTTCGGGGGGGAGAAGAGACCCAGTACTTC